The 3 T cell receptor beta chains presented below share a single source sample, sequenced in a study of spatial heterogeneity in lung cancer. MiXCR, applied by TCRdb to the 5' RACE reads, yields one record per CDR3 protein. The sample records some 37,000 distinct CDR3 sequences, approximately 7.5% being singletons. Stated time point: sample taken at primary tumor resection. Unsorted tumor, nontumor lung tissue or cryopreserved PBMC supplied the whole RNA. The starting material was PBMCs, obtained at surgery. These receptors came from a male donor with early-stage non-small cell lung cancer.

About this clonotype: A much larger clonotype is one base distant, so this may be a read error. The chain is built from TRBV7-6 and TRBJ2-1, with D possibly being TRBD2 (5 bases). Trimming shortened V by 10 bases and J by 8 bases, and 24 bases separated the two germline ends. There are 15 residues in the CDR3. Germline CDR1 is SGHVS and CDR2 is FNYEAQ. The CDR3 nucleotides are TGTGCCACCGCGCGTGTTGACGGGAATCGCGATGAGCAGTTCTTC. Translated: CATARVDGNRDEQFF.

This clonotype was counted a few times. The chain has TRBV27 and TRBJ1-2, with a tentative D call TRBD1 (5 bases). The V gene's germline CDR1 is MNHEY and CDR2 SMNVEV (reference sequence). Trimming took off 8 bases at V and 2 bases at J, with 9 bases between the two ends. The CDR3 loop spans 12 amino acids. CDR3 coding DNA: TGTGCCAGCGGTAGACAGAACTATGGCTACACCTTC. Translated, it gives CASGRQNYGYTF.

This clonotype was observed many times. The CDR3 region has the DNA TGTGCCAGCACCATACAGGGCCCCACAGATACGCAGTATTTT. This encodes CASTIQGPTDTQYF. The chain has TRBV12-3 or TRBV12-4 and TRBJ2-3; maybe TRBD1 (6 bases). Trimming pared 7 bases from V and 2 bases from J, leaving 13 bases between. The CDR3 has 14 amino acids.